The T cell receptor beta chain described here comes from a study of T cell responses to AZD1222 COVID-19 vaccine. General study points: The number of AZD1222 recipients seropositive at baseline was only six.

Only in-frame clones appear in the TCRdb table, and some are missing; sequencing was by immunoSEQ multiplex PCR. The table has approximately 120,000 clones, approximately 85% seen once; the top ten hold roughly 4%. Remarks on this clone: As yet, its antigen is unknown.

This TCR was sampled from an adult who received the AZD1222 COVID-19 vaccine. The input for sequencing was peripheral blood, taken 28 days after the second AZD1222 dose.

The CDR3 coding sequence is TGTGCCAGCAGCCACCCGACAGGGCTACCTAGCGGGGGGGTCCTATTCTACAATGAGCAGTTCTTC. It codes for CASSHPTGLPSGGVLFYNEQFF. The genes are TRBV3-1 (or the pseudogene TRBV3-2) and TRBJ2-1, with TRBD2 matching 12 bases. V lost 3 bases to trimming and J lost 3 bases; unmatched junction nucleotides: 21. The germline gives CDR1 LGHDT, CDR2 YNNKEL (reference sequence). This CDR3 has 22 residues.